This T cell receptor (beta chain) was identified in a study of beta chain features in type 1 diabetes. General study points: Moderate but significant shortening of TCRB CDR3s was recorded in all four CD4+ subsets from Type 1 diabetes patients.

Markers CD45RO/CCR7/CD25/CD127/CD95/CD27 served to sort CD4+ naive, central memory, regulatory and stem cell-like memory cells. This CDR3 has 14 amino acids. Germline V lookup: CDR1 SGHNT, CDR2 YYREEE (reference sequence). V was cut by 4 bases and J by 2 bases, with 13 bases left in between. The sequenced template was cDNA made from the entire isolated RNA. Using immunoSEQ multiplex PCR, the repertoire was profiled, and TCRdb retains in-frame clones only, with some absent. The sample includes 300,000 to 350,000 clones, about 14% of them seen just once. Of note for this clone: Its specificity is not known.

Specimen: naive CD4+ T cells from blood. This chain links TRBV5-4 with TRBJ2-7; a weak D match, TRBD1 (6 bases). The sequence was obtained from a woman aged 18-29 years with type 1 diabetes. The DNA of the CDR3 is TGTGCCAGCAGCAGCCAGACAGGTCCCTACGAGCAGTACGTC. It encodes CASSSQTGPYEQYV.